This T cell receptor beta chain was obtained from a study of CD8+ T cells in alopecia areata. Study details: Patients in the treated group were given tofacitinib by mouth, 5 to 10 mg twice a day.

Notes on the study in general: Patients shared TCRs less clearly than mice did, possibly for HLA-related reasons. Scalp clonality decreased significantly with tofacitinib, and so did expanded CD8+ clones among the top 100. Throughout tofacitinib, many expanded lesional clones continued to persist in scalp and blood.

Notes on this clone: What it recognizes is unknown.

The treatment denotes: oral pan-JAK inhibitor, 5-10 mg twice daily. Specimens obtained from alopecia areata patients comprised lesional scalp punch biopsies and peripheral blood. Sequencing used cDNA as its template, made by extracting RNA and reverse transcribing it. Assay: immunoSEQ multiplex PCR; the TCRdb copy retains only in-frame clones and omits some. Altogether under 25,000 clones are present, just under 60% being singletons, with the ten largest covering 8% to 9%. CDR3 length equals 13 residues. Trimming stripped 5 bases from V and 0 bases from J, with 9 bases between. Germline V gene lookup returns CDR1 SGHRS and CDR2 YFSETQ.

This sample comprised skin, obtained at week 4, from a patient treated with tofacitinib. The chain has TRBV5-1 and TRBJ2-7; no clear D gene. This TCR was sampled from a human donor with alopecia areata. The CDR3 DNA reads as TGCGCCAGCAGGGTAGGCGCCTCCTACGAGCAGTACTTC. Its protein product is CASRVGASYEQYF.